This T cell receptor beta chain was found in a study of blood T cell repertoires in COVID-19. Original processing notes: Estimation of nucleated cell counts was performed using reference gene primer amplification. The repertoire was sequenced with immunoSEQ multiplex PCR; TCRdb's copy has only in-frame clones and lacks some. For V, J and clone size, that table is used; D and trimming come from the DNA. Here the sample spans about 34,000 clones, approximately 92% being singletons. Sequencing was carried out using peripheral blood. The TCR was taken from a woman of 80 years or more with acute or convalescent COVID-19.

The CDR3 loop reads CASSPGINQPQHF. DNA of the CDR3: TGTGCCAGCAGCCCAGGCATCAATCAGCCCCAGCATTTT. This chain connects TRBV3-1 (or the pseudogene TRBV3-2) to TRBJ1-5; no reliable D call. The CDR3 has 13 residues. CDR1 is LGHDT and CDR2 is YNNKEL in the germline V gene (reference sequence). Trimming left V 4 bases short and J 3 bases short, with 7 bases between.